This section outlines one TCR beta chain sequence together with its context. The CDR3 consists of 13 residues. V was shortened by 3 bases and J by 4 bases, with 9 bases between the two germline ends. The V gene's germline CDR1 is MRHNA and CDR2 SNTAGT. The source of the sample is a study of blood T cell dynamics during melanoma immunotherapy. The time point denotes: week 3, after first cycle of checkpoint inhibitor. Apart from a couple of fast progressors, RECIST 1.1 response was judged 12 weeks post-infusion. A fixed DNA input of around 0.35 ug was used per bulk PBMC sample. The data were produced by immunoSEQ multiplex PCR, yet TCRdb's version contains in-frame clones alone and is incomplete. The sample shows some 14,000 clones, approximately 90% of them seen only once.

The chain employs TRBV6-4 and TRBJ1-1; no definite D call. This sequence was found in a human donor with melanoma. The sample here was blood, taken from a patient treated with checkpoint blockade. The CDR3 sequence is CASSEGWGTEAFF. Here the CDR3 DNA reads TGTGCCAGCAGTGAAGGTTGGGGCACTGAAGCTTTCTTT.